The 20 T cell receptor beta chains reported below all come from one sample, sequenced in a study of T cells in Graves' hyperthyroidism and ophthalmopathy. Authors of the study amplified TCR beta CDR3 regions from RNA transcripts. The HTBI set primed first-round TCR CDR3 RT-PCR. Each CDR3 protein is one row after TCRdb ran MiXCR on the multiplex PCR reads. The table shows 550,000 to 600,000 distinct CDR3 sequences, with 14% occurring only once. Sequenced sample: blood. All receptors derive from a woman aged 18-30 years with Graves' ophthalmopathy.

There are a few counts of this clonotype. This chain connects TRBV6-1 to TRBJ2-7, with D perhaps given as TRBD1 or TRBD2 (5 bases each). The ends were cut back, 7 bases at V and 3 bases at J, with 16 bases in the middle. The CDR3 covers 14 residues. Per the germline V gene, CDR1 is MNHNS and CDR2 is SASEGT. The CDR3 bases are TGTGCCAGCAAAGGTGGGGGTATCATCTACGAGCAGTACTTC. Translating it yields CASKGGGIIYEQYF.

This clonotype turned up a few times. This chain uses TRBV5-8 with TRBJ2-3; possibly TRBD1 for D (5 bases). From germline, CDR1 is SGHTS and CDR2 YDEGEE. This CDR3 region has 18 residues. V was shortened by 1 base and J by 2 bases, with 20 bases between the two germline ends. The DNA of the CDR3 is TGTGCCAGCAGCTTGACCCCTTACTCAGGGTTGGACACAGATACGCAGTATTTT. Translated, it gives CASSLTPYSGLDTDTQYF.

This clonotype was counted many times. The chain combines TRBV20-1 with TRBJ1-5; D is possibly TRBD1 (5 bases). Looked up from germline, CDR1 is DFQATT and CDR2 is SNEGSKA (reference sequence). V shed 3 bases and J shed 3 bases, with 9 bases lying between them. This CDR3 comprises 13 residues. The CDR3 sequence is CSARGVLNQPQHF. The CDR3 coding sequence is TGCAGTGCTAGGGGGGTGCTCAATCAGCCCCAGCATTTT.

This clonotype was recorded many times. V and J are TRBV20-1 and TRBJ2-5; D is undetermined. The CDR3 runs to 12 residues. With 2 bases removed from V and 5 bases from J, the gap between germline ends came to 9 bases. CDR1 DFQATT and CDR2 SNEGSKA come from the germline V gene (reference sequence). CDR3 in amino acids: CSARSNVETQYF. In nucleotides, the CDR3 is TGCAGTGCTAGATCCAACGTGGAGACCCAGTACTTC.

This clonotype was counted ten times or more. V and J are TRBV13 and TRBJ1-1; the D is unclear. CDR3 length equals 12 residues. Germline V gene lookup returns CDR1 PRHDT and CDR2 FYEKMQ (reference sequence). V was pared by 2 bases and J by 5 bases, with 6 bases between. The CDR3 region is CASSLSPTEAFF. CDR3 bases: TGTGCCAGCAGCTTATCTCCTACTGAAGCTTTCTTT.

This clonotype was detected many times. The chain links TRBV11-3 to TRBJ2-1, with TRBD2 matching 7 bases. Germline V CDR1 and CDR2: SGHNT, YENEEA. Germline trimming cut 5 bases from V and 4 bases from J; bases unmatched to any gene: 8. The CDR3 totals 15 residues. CDR3 protein: CASSPTPSGYNEQFF. In DNA, the CDR3 is TGTGCCAGCAGCCCCACCCCTAGCGGTTACAATGAGCAGTTCTTC.

The chain recombines TRBV4-1 with TRBJ2-1; 14 bases are a match to TRBD2. The CDR3 is made up of 19 amino acids. V lost 1 base, J lost 9 bases, and 14 bases stayed unmatched. Germline V gene lookup returns CDR1 MGHRA and CDR2 YSYEKL. The CDR3 DNA reads TGCGCCAGCAGCCAAGGGGTAACGGGACTAGCGGGAGCTTTGGGTGAGCAGTTCTTC. Its translation is CASSQGVTGLAGALGEQFF.

This rearrangement joins TRBV7-6 to TRBJ1-1; D is uncertain. Trimming cost V 1 base and J 2 bases, with 20 bases left between them. The CDR3 is made up of 18 amino acids. Germline CDR1 SGHVS, CDR2 FNYEAQ. The DNA for the CDR3 is TGTGCCAGCAGCTTAGGGCCCTCCCCCGGGCCACCCAACACTGAAGCTTTCTTT. It encodes CASSLGPSPGPPNTEAFF.

A few counts support this clonotype. This chain links TRBV7-9 with TRBJ2-1; D might be TRBD2 (5 bases). Germline CDR1 is SEHNR and CDR2 is FQNEAQ (reference sequence). This CDR3 has 14 residues. V lost 1 base and J lost 9, with 13 bases in between. CDR3 bases: TGTGCCAGCAGCTTAGACCCTAGCTCAATTGAGCAGTTCTTC. This encodes CASSLDPSSIEQFF.

The V gene is TRBV2, the J gene TRBJ2-1, with 11 bases aligning to TRBD1. V was pared by 5 bases and J by 9 bases, with 12 bases of the junction left unmatched. The CDR3 is 16 residues long. Germline V gives CDR1 SNHLY, CDR2 FYNNEI. CDR3 loop: CASSLSGTGGSGEQFF. CDR3 coding DNA: TGTGCCAGCAGTCTCTCCGGGACAGGGGGATCGGGTGAGCAGTTCTTC.

This clonotype was seen ten or more times. CDR3 sequence (DNA): TGTGCCAGCAGCTCCCGAGGGACATCCGGAGAGACCCAGTACTTC. It is translated as CASSSRGTSGETQYF. The V and J genes are TRBV5-8 and TRBJ2-5; D might be TRBD1 (6 bases). The CDR3 loop spans 15 amino acids. Between the trimmed V and J ends, which lost 3 bases and 4 bases, there was a span of 16 bases. Per the germline V gene, CDR1 is SGHTS and CDR2 is YDEGEE.

This clonotype was seen many times. V gene TRBV11-3 combines with J gene TRBJ2-7, with D perhaps being TRBD1 or TRBD2 (6 bases each). This CDR3 is built from 14 residues. V dropped 3 bases and J dropped 3 bases, with 12 bases sitting between them. The germline V gene encodes CDR1 SGHNT and CDR2 YENEEA. This CDR3 reads CASSFRGGGYEQYF. In DNA form, the CDR3 reads TGTGCCAGCAGCTTCAGGGGAGGAGGCTACGAGCAGTACTTC.

This clonotype was found many times. The rearrangement joins TRBV15 to TRBJ2-3, with 9 bases matching TRBD1. The CDR3 spans 16 residues. CDR1 is LNHNV, CDR2 YYDKDF, per germline (reference sequence). Trimming cost V 5 bases and J 7 bases; bases outside gene matches: 13. The CDR3 sequence: CATSPKWTGVVHTQYF. For the CDR3, the DNA is TGTGCCACCAGCCCGAAATGGACAGGGGTGGTACATACGCAGTATTTT.

The table lists this clonotype with many counts. This chain joins TRBV5-1 and TRBJ2-3; 9 bases are a match to TRBD2. Germline CDR1 and CDR2: SGHRS and YFSETQ. The CDR3 has 14 amino acids. V lost 8 bases to trimming and J lost 3 bases; unmatched junction nucleotides: 7. The CDR3 is CASLAGAGTDTQYF. The CDR3 nucleotides read TGCGCCAGTTTAGCGGGAGCAGGGACAGATACGCAGTATTTT. Complete variable domain (other parts from reference TRBV5-1 and TRBJ2-3): KAGVTQTPRYLIKTRGQQVTLSCSPISGHRSVSWYQQTPGQGLQFLFEYFSETQRNKGNFPGRFSGRQFSNSRSEMNVSTLELGDSALYLCASLAGAGTDTQYFGPGTRLTVL.

The sample holds many counts of this clonotype. J is TRBJ2-1 and V is TRBV28; no clear D. CDR3 length: 14 amino acids. Trimming pared 2 bases from V and 2 bases from J, leaving 7 bases between. Germline loops: CDR1 MDHEN, CDR2 SYDVKM. The CDR3 nucleotides read TGTGCCAGCAGTTTAAACCCCCCCTACAATGAGCAGTTCTTC. This sequence encodes CASSLNPPYNEQFF. The variable domain in full, completed from reference TRBV28 and TRBJ2-1, reads DVKVTQSSRYLVKRTGEKVFLECVQDMDHENMFWYRQDPGLGLRLIYFSYDVKMKEKGDIPEGYSVSREKKERFSLILESASTNQTSMYLCASSLNPPYNEQFFGPGTRLTVL.

The chain joins TRBV5-6 to TRBJ1-2; tentatively, D is TRBD1 (5 bases). Deletions cut 0 bases from V and 2 bases from J, with 11 bases between. CDR3 length: 15 residues. CDR1 is SGHDT and CDR2 is YYEEEE in the germline V gene. CDR3 coding DNA: TGTGCCAGCAGCTTGGCGCCGGGGGGAAACTATGGCTACACCTTC. Its protein product is CASSLAPGGNYGYTF.

This clonotype was detected many times. The chain uses TRBV12-3 or TRBV12-4 and TRBJ2-1, with 8 bases matching TRBD1. The CDR3 is made up of 15 amino acids. Trimming took 6 bases from V and 10 from J; bases not matched to a gene: 14. In DNA form, the CDR3 reads TGTGCCAGCAGCCTGACTAGGACAGGGCGAGGGGAGCAGTTCTTC. Translated, it gives CASSLTRTGRGEQFF.

There are many counts of this clonotype. J is TRBJ1-4 and V is TRBV6-5; no clear D. Looked up from germline, CDR1 is MNHEY and CDR2 is SVGAGI. There are 15 residues in the CDR3. Trimming pared 0 bases from V and 4 bases from J, leaving 9 bases between. Here the CDR3 reads CASSYSQLGNEKLFF. DNA of the CDR3: TGTGCCAGCAGTTACTCTCAGTTGGGTAATGAAAAACTGTTTTTT.

This clonotype occurred many times. The rearrangement uses TRBV5-1 and TRBJ2-1; 10 bases match TRBD2. V lost 4 bases, J lost 0 bases, and 10 bases stayed unmatched. The CDR3 length is 18 residues. Germline V lookup: CDR1 SGHRS, CDR2 YFSETQ. The CDR3 sequence: CASSPRGPSGSSYNEQFF. In nucleotides, the CDR3 is TGCGCCAGCAGCCCCAGAGGACCTAGCGGGAGCTCCTACAATGAGCAGTTCTTC.

This clonotype was found many times. The V and J genes are TRBV6-1 and TRBJ2-7; weak D call: TRBD1 (6 bases). The CDR3 length is 15 residues. With 7 bases removed from V and 7 bases from J, the gap between germline ends came to 23 bases. Germline CDR1 is MNHNS and CDR2 is SASEGT. CDR3 DNA: TGTGCCAGCACAAACAGGGTGGCCCTCGGGTGGGAGCAGTACTTC. Translated: CASTNRVALGWEQYF.